What follows describes a single TCR beta chain. The sample is drawn from a study of blood T cell repertoires in COVID-19. Whole-study context: The origin of the acute and convalescent COVID-19 samples was the United States, Italy and Spain.

Germline assignment: CDR1 MDHEN and CDR2 SYDVKM. The CDR3 sequence is 14 residues long. J gave up 4 bases and V 7 bases, and 7 bases lay outside the gene matches. Recruits, aged about 18 to 95 years, lived in 24 US areas. Which cohort a participant joined came from the clinical history participants gave. Recovery meant two consecutive negative NP/OP PCR tests, professional clearance, or resolved symptoms. Sequencing used immunoSEQ multiplex PCR; TCRdb keeps in-frame clones, though not all of them. Here the sample spans 190,000 or so clones, 85% being singletons. The source material was PBMCs or T cells enriched from blood (not recorded which). This rearrangement joins TRBV28 to TRBJ1-5, with 7 positions matching TRBD1. This TCR came from a man aged 40-50 years who had recovered from COVID-19. The CDR3 bases are TGTGCCAGCAACCAACAGGGGAATAATCAGCCCCAGCATTTT. Translating gives CASNQQGNNQPQHF.